Listed here is a single T cell receptor (beta chain). Its binding antigen is unknown. Within one base of it there is no much larger clone, and no base qualities were kept. This sample was included in a study of PD-1 blockade in classical Hodgkin lymphoma (dated by TCRdb to the early 2020s). About the full investigation: Nivolumab dosing was 3 mg/kg intravenously every 2 weeks, continuing until either disease progression or unacceptable toxicity. The study used CyTOF and TCR beta sequencing to define a peripheral blood immune signature of response to PD-1 blockade in classical Hodgkin lymphoma. Points the paper makes about the study in general: Diversity was lower in patients who began nivolumab less than 1 year after ASCT, so these patients were left out of later analyses to avoid confounding by immune reconstitution. Baseline TCR diversity was reported to be lower in newly diagnosed patients than in healthy donors and to be lower still in relapsed/refractory patients. Among trial patients, those achieving complete response had baseline diversity similar to that of newly diagnosed patients, while diversity was significantly lower in partial responders and progressors. By C4D1, a significant rise was seen in CD4+ TCR diversity but not in CD8+ TCR diversity (p=0.0027 vs p=0.16), and the rise was most apparent among complete responders (p=0.02). Only a single clinical trial cohort was studied, and what caused the repertoire differences, possibly disease activity or prior therapy, remained undefined.

The sample's time point, from its label and the paper: cycle 4 day 1 (C4D1), after 6 weeks of nivolumab. All trial patients had relapsed after autologous stem cell transplantation, with cohorts A, B and C differing in prior brentuximab vedotin exposure. The trial cohort was composed of 55 to 65 patients with relapsed/refractory classical Hodgkin lymphoma, for whom complete response, partial response or progressive disease was recorded as best overall response. Trial patients were treated with single-agent nivolumab in the multi-cohort phase II CheckMate 205 trial. An independent review committee assessed best overall response by applying the 2007 International Working Group response criteria. PBMCs from the trial were collected at three points: immediately before nivolumab initiation (C1D1), and during therapy at cycle 2 day 1 and cycle 4 day 1. Peripheral blood was collected in 8 mL Vacutainer Cell Preparation Tubes, from which PBMCs were isolated by centrifugation and then cryopreserved.

Genomic DNA was extracted with the Qiagen DNeasy kit from unsorted PBMCs and from negatively selected CD4+ and CD8+ fractions. Amplification of TCR beta CDR3 regions was done by immunoSEQ multiplex PCR with primers that anneal to V and J segments. A synthetic immune receptor repertoire was used to minimize amplification bias, and remaining bias was computationally removed after sequencing. On the study's bioinformatics: Repertoire diversity was quantified as the Shannon entropy index using custom Python scripts. Unsorted, CD4+ and CD8+ repertoires were examined separately, except in combined analyses, for which CD4+ and CD8+ sequences were merged in silico. A clone counted as expanded when the clone's frequency after treatment rose at least 2-fold relative to C1D1, and clones undetected at baseline were given a pseudocount of 0.5. Clones with 0 or 1 copy at C1D1 were classified as singleton clones, and clones with 2 or more copies were classified as non-singleton clones. Clones expanded in unsorted samples were labelled as CD4+, CD8+ or unknown by matching protein sequences in sorted samples from the same patient. Wilcoxon tests were applied to paired samples to test diversity changes from C1D1 to C4D1. Imported from immuneACCESS, the table was reduced by TCRdb to in-frame sequences with V and J called. These copies leave out some clones; in studies compared against another copy, an unresolved V gene accounts for under half, and the cause of the remainder is not known. V, J and clone size were drawn from that table, and D and trimming were deduced from the DNA. Across this sample there are approximately 20,000 clones, with about three quarters seen only once. The ten largest clones represent more than 35% of the sample.

The germline V gene gives CDR1 as SNHLY and CDR2 as FYNNEI. Deletion took 6 bases off V and 3 bases off J, with a span of 11 bases between the germline ends. The CDR3 has 13 amino acids, counting the end cysteine and phenylalanine. The entry retains the CDR3 DNA only, 39 bases that are in frame from base 1. The source material was peripheral blood mononuclear cells (PBMCs), sampled before the fourth cycle of nivolumab. In this chain, TRBV2 is recombined with TRBJ1-1; too little of a D gene remains to name it. The source is a human donor with classical Hodgkin lymphoma. The CDR3 has the sequence CASRDGRHTEAFF. The DNA sequence follows: TGTGCCAGCAGAGATGGACGTCACACTGAAGCTTTCTTT.